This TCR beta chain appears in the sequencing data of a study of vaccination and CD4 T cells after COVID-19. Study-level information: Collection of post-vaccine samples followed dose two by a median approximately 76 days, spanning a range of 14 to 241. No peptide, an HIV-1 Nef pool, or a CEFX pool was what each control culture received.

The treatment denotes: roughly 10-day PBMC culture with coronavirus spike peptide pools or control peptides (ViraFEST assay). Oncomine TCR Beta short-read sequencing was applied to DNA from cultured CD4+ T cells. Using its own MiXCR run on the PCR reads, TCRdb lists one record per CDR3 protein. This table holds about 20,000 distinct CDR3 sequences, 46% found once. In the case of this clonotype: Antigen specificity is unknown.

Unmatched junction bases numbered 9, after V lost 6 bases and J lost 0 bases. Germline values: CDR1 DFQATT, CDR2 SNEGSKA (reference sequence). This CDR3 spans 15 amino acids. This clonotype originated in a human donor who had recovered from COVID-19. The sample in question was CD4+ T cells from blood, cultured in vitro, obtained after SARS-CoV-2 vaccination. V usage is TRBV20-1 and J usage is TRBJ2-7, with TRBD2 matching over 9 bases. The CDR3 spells CSAIVAGVSSYEQYF. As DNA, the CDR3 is TGCAGTGCGATAGTAGCGGGGGTGAGCTCCTACGAGCAGTACTTC.